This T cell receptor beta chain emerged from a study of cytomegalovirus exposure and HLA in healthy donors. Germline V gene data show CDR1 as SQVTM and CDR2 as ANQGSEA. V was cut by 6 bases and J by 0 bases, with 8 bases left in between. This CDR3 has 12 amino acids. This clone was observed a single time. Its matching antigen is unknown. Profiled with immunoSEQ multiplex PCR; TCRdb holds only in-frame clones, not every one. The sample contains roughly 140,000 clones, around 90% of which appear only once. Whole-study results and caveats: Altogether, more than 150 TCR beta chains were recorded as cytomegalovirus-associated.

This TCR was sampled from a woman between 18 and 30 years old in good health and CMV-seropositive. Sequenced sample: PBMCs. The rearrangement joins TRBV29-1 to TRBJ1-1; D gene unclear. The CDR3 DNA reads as TGCAGCGTCACTAGGGTGAACACTGAAGCTTTCTTT. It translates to CSVTRVNTEAFF.